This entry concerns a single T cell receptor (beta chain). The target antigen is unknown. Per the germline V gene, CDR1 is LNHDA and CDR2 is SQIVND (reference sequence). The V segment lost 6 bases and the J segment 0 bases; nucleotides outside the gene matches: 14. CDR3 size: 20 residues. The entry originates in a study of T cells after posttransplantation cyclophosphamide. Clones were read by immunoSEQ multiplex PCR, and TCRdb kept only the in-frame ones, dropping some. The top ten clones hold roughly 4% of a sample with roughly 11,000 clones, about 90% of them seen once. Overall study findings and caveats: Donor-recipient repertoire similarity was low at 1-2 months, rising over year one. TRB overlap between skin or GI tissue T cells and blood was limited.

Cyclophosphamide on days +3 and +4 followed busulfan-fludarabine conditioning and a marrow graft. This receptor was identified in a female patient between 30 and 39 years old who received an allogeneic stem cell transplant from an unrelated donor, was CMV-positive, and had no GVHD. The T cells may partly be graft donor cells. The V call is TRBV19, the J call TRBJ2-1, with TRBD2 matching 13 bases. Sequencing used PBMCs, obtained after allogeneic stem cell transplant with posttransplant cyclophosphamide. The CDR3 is CASRKKPGLAGQSSYNEQFF. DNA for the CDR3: TGTGCCAGTAGAAAAAAGCCGGGACTAGCGGGACAGAGCTCCTACAATGAGCAGTTCTTC.